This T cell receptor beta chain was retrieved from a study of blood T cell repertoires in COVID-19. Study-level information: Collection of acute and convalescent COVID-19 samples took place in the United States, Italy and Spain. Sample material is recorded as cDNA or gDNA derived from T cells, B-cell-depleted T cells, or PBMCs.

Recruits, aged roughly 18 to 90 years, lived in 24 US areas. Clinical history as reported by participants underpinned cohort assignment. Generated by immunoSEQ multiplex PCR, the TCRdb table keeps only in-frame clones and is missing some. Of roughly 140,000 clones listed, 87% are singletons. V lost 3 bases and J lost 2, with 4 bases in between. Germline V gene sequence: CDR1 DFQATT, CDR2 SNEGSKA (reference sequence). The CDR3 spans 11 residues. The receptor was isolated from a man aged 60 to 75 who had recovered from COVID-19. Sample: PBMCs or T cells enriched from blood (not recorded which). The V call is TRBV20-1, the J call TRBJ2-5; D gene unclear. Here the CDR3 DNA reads TGCAGTGCTAGCTCTCAAGAGACCCAGTACTTC. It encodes CSASSQETQYF.